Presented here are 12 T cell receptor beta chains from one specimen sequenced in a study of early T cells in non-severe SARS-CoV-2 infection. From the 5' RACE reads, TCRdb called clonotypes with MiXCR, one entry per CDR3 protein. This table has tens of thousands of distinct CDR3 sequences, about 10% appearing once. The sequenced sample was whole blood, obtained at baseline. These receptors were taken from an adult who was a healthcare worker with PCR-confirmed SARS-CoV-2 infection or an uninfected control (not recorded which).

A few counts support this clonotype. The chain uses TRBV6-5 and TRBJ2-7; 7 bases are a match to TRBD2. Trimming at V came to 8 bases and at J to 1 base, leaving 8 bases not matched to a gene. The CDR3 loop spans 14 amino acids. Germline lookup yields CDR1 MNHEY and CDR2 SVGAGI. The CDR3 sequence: CASSRGEGSYEQYF. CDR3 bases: TGTGCCAGCTCCCGAGGGGAGGGTTCCTACGAGCAGTACTTC.

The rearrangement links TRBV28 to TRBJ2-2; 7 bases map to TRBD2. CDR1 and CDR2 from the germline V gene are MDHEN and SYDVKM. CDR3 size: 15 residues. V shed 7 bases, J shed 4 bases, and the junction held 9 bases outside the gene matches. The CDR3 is CASTQAGEVTGELFF. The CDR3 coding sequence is TGTGCCAGCACCCAGGCGGGGGAAGTCACCGGGGAGCTGTTTTTT.

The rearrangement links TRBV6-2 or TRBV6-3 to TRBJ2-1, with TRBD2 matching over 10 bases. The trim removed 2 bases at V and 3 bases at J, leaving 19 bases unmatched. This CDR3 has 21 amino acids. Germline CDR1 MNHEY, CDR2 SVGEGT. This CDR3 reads CASSYQSSGLASKRIYNEQFF. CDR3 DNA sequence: TGTGCCAGCAGTTACCAGTCCTCGGGACTAGCGTCCAAGAGAATCTACAATGAGCAGTTCTTC.

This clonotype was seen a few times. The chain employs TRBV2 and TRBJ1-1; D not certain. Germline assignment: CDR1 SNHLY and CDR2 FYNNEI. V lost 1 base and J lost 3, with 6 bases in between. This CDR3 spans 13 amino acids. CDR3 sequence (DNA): TGTGCCAGCAGTGAAGACATCTACACTGAAGCTTTCTTT. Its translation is CASSEDIYTEAFF.

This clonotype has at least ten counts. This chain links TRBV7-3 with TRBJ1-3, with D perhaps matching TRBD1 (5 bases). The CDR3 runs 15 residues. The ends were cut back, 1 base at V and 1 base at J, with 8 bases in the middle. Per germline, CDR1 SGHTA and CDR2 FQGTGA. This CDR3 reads CASSLSGGSGNTIYF. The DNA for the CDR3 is TGTGCCAGCAGCTTAAGTGGGGGATCTGGAAACACCATATATTTT.

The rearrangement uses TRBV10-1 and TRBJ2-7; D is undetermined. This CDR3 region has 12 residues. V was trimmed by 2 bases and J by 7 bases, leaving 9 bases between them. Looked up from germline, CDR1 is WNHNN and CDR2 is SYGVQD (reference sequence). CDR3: CASSETGKEQYF. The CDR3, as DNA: TGCGCCAGCAGTGAGACGGGTAAAGAGCAGTACTTC.

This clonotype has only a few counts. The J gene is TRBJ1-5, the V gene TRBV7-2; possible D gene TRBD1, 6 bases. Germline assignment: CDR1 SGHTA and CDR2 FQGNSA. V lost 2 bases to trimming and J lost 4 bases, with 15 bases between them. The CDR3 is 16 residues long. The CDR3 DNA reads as TGTGCCAGCAGCTTAATGCAGGGGAGGATGAATCAGCCCCAGCATTTT. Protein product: CASSLMQGRMNQPQHF.

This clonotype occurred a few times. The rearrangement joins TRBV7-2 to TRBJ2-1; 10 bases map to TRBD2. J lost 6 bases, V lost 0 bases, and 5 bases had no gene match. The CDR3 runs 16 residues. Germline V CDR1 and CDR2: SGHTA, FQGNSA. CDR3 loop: CASSLAGAGGFNEQFF. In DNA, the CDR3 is TGTGCCAGCAGCTTAGCGGGAGCGGGAGGGTTCAATGAGCAGTTCTTC.

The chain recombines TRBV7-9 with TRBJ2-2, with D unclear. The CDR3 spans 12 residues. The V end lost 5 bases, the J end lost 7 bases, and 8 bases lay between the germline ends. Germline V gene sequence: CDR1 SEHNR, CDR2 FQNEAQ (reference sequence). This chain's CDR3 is CASSGAGGELFF. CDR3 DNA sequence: TGTGCCAGCAGCGGTGCAGGCGGGGAGCTGTTTTTT.

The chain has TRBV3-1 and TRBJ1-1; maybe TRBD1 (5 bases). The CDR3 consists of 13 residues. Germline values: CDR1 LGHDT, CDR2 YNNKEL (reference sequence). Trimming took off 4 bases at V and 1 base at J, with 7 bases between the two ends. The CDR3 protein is CASSLGENTEAFF. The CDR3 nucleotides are TGTGCCAGCAGCCTAGGGGAGAACACTGAAGCTTTCTTT. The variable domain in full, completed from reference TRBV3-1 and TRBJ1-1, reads DTAVSQTPKYLVTQMGNDKSIKCEQNLGHDTMYWYKQDSKKFLKIMFSYNNKELIINETVPNRFSPKSPDKAHLNLHINSLELGDSAVYFCASSLGENTEAFFGQGTRLTVV.

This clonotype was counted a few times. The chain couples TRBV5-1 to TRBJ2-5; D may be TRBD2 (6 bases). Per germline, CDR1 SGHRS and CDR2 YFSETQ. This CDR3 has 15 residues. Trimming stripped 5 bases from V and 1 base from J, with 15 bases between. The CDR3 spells CASSSDLATQETQYF. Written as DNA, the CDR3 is TGCGCCAGCAGTTCTGACCTAGCGACCCAAGAGACCCAGTACTTC.

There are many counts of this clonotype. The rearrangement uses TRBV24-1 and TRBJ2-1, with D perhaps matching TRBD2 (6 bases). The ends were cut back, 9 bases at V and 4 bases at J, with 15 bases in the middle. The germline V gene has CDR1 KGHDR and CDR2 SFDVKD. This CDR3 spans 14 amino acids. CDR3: CATGTGTLYNEQFF. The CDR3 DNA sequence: TGTGCCACCGGAACCGGGACTTTATACAATGAGCAGTTCTTC.